This T cell receptor (beta chain) derives from a study of T cell responses to AZD1222 COVID-19 vaccine. Findings and caveats of the study: Mapped onto spike, vaccine-associated CD4 TCRs spanned it and were dominant at 160-218 and 743-854. Possibly, clonal diversity was underestimated; donors were largely white British and included more females. Within unmutated variant regions lay the reported targets of nearly half of spike-specific TCRs. Recipients of AZD1222 seropositive at baseline numbered only 6 or 7.

Sequencing was performed with immunoSEQ multiplex PCR; in TCRdb, only in-frame clones are kept and a portion is missing. There are 150,000 to 200,000 clones in the sample; around 92% occur only once, and around 2.5% lies in the top ten. On this clone: Its antigen is as yet unknown.

J was trimmed by 0 bases and V by 7 bases; bases with no gene match: 8. This CDR3 region has 14 residues. From germline, CDR1 is GTSNPN and CDR2 SVGIG (reference sequence). This TCR was sampled from an adult in good health. The V call is TRBV30, the J call TRBJ2-7, with 8 bases lining up with TRBD2. This material consisted of peripheral blood, taken on day 0 of AZD1222 vaccination. CDR3 in DNA: TGTGCCTCCAACAGCGGGAGCGTCTCCTACGAGCAGTACTTC. The encoded protein is CASNSGSVSYEQYF.